The next 26 T cell receptor beta chains were all read from a single sample in a study of radiation and T cells in renal cell carcinoma. Treatment: 15 Gy SBRT to primary tumor, nephrectomy 4 weeks later. The table came from immunoSEQ multiplex PCR; TCRdb's copy has only in-frame clones and leaves some out. The sample has some 9,700 clones, under 60% seen once. This material consisted of tumor tissue, taken from a patient whose treatment included radiotherapy and nephrectomy. Receptors originate from a man in his 60s with renal cell carcinoma.

The chain uses TRBV9 and TRBJ1-1; D might be TRBD1 (5 bases). The CDR3 spans 14 residues. V was clipped by 6 bases and J by 1 base, with 13 bases between them. Germline-derived CDR1 and CDR2 are SGDLS and YYNGEE. The DNA for the CDR3 is TGTGCCAGCAAACCCGGGACGGCGAACACTGAAGCTTTCTTT. Translation: CASKPGTANTEAFF.

V gene TRBV25-1 combines with J gene TRBJ2-3; 10 bases are shared with TRBD2. The CDR3 contains 17 residues. V trimming: 4 bases; J trimming: 2 bases; junction bases outside the gene matches: 9. The V gene's germline CDR1 is MGHDK and CDR2 SYGVNS. CDR3 nucleotides: TGTGCCAGCAGTGCCCCCGGACTAGCGGATAACACAGATACGCAGTATTTT. Translating it yields CASSAPGLADNTDTQYF.

The genes are TRBV7-3 and TRBJ1-1; weak D call: TRBD1 (6 bases). Trimming removed 2 bases from V and 0 bases from J, with 10 bases in between. The CDR3 sequence is 15 residues long. Looked up from germline, CDR1 is SGHTA and CDR2 is FQGTGA. In DNA form, the CDR3 reads TGTGCCAGCAGCTTAGACAGGCCAATGAACACTGAAGCTTTCTTT. It specifies CASSLDRPMNTEAFF.

Only one count was recorded for this clone. The V call is TRBV28, the J call TRBJ2-7; a weak D match, TRBD1 (7 bases). Germline V gene data show CDR1 as MDHEN and CDR2 as SYDVKM. V was shortened by 9 bases and J by 2 bases, with 32 bases between the two germline ends. The length of the CDR3 is 19 residues. DNA for the CDR3: TGTGCCAGGGAGAAACCGGGACAGAGGTCCAGGGACTCCACCTACGAGCAGTACTTC. It specifies CAREKPGQRSRDSTYEQYF.

The CDR3 here is CASRNTAIDYEQYF. For the CDR3, the DNA is TGTGCCAGCAGAAATACCGCTATAGACTACGAGCAGTACTTC. The chain couples TRBV7-8 to TRBJ2-7; D call uncertain. The CDR3 is 14 residues long. The V gene's germline CDR1 is SGHVS and CDR2 FQNEAQ. V was clipped by 6 bases and J by 3 bases, with 15 bases between them. The full variable domain, in which reference TRBV7-8 and TRBJ2-7 provide the parts outside the CDR3, is GAGVSQSPRYKVAKRGQDVALRCDPISGHVSLFWYQQALGQGPEFLTYFQNEAQLDKSGLPSDRFFAERPEGSVSTLKIQRTQQEDSAVYLCASRNTAIDYEQYFGPGTRLTVT.

This chain joins TRBV28 and TRBJ1-1; D gene ambiguous. CDR1 is MDHEN, CDR2 SYDVKM, per germline. This CDR3 has 13 amino acids. V dropped 3 bases and J dropped 0 bases, with 5 bases sitting between them. DNA of the CDR3: TGTGCCAGCAGTTTGAAGATGAACACTGAAGCTTTCTTT. Translation: CASSLKMNTEAFF.

This clone was seen more than once but under ten times. The chain couples TRBV7-2 to TRBJ2-1; D uncertain. V dropped 1 base and J dropped 0 bases, with 7 bases sitting between them. This CDR3 has 15 amino acids. Germline V gene sequence: CDR1 SGHTA, CDR2 FQGNSA. The CDR3 spells CASSLEQYSYNEQFF. In DNA, the CDR3 is TGTGCCAGCAGCTTAGAACAGTACTCCTACAATGAGCAGTTCTTC.

The gene calls are TRBV5-4 and TRBJ2-7; weak D call: TRBD1 (8 bases). V was clipped by 4 bases and J by 6 bases, with 14 bases between them. CDR3 length equals 13 residues. Germline CDR1 and CDR2: SGHNT and YYREEE (reference sequence). The CDR3 here is CASSLSGTGEQYF. The CDR3 nucleotides are TGTGCCAGCAGCCTCAGCGGGACAGGCGAGCAGTACTTC.

The chain couples TRBV7-8 to TRBJ2-5; perhaps D is TRBD1 or TRBD2 (6 bases each). Germline V gene data show CDR1 as SGHVS and CDR2 as FQNEAQ. V was pared by 2 bases and J by 2 bases, with 9 bases between. The CDR3 is 14 amino acids. The CDR3 loop is CASSLRGRQETQYF. DNA for the CDR3: TGTGCCAGCAGCTTAAGGGGGAGGCAAGAGACCCAGTACTTC.

This clone was observed a few times. The genes are TRBV15 and TRBJ2-6; D gene unclear. The germline V and J ends were trimmed by 0 bases and 0 bases, with 12 bases remaining between them. This CDR3 contains 18 residues. Germline V lookup: CDR1 LNHNV, CDR2 YYDKDF (reference sequence). CDR3 sequence reads: CATSRDLKVFSGANVLTF. The DNA of the CDR3 is TGTGCCACCAGCAGAGATCTAAAAGTCTTCTCTGGGGCCAACGTCCTGACTTTC.

This CDR3 reads CASSSQGGYEQYF. In DNA, the CDR3 is TGTGCCAGCAGCTCCCAGGGGGGTTACGAGCAGTACTTC. V and J are TRBV7-2 and TRBJ2-7, with D possibly TRBD1 on 7 matching bases. CDR1 and CDR2 from the germline V gene are SGHTA and FQGNSA. The CDR3 totals 13 residues. V lost 4 bases and J lost 4, with 11 bases in between. The full variable domain, its missing parts supplied by reference TRBV7-2 and TRBJ2-7, is GAGVSQSPSNKVTEKGKDVELRCDPISGHTALYWYRQSLGQGLEFLIYFQGNSAPDKSGLPSDRFSAERTGGSVSTLTIQRTQQEDSAVYLCASSSQGGYEQYFGPGTRLTVT.

This clone has only one observation. The V gene is TRBV7-2, the J gene TRBJ2-7, with 9 bases that match TRBD1. V dropped 5 bases and J dropped 6; count of bases not matched to a gene: 8. CDR3 length: 14 residues. Germline V gene lookup returns CDR1 SGHTA and CDR2 FQGNSA. The CDR3 region is CASSIRQGVGEQYF. CDR3 in DNA: TGTGCCAGCAGCATCAGACAGGGGGTAGGCGAGCAGTACTTC.

The CDR3 is CASSYGRTAHEQYF. The DNA for the CDR3 is TGTGCCAGCAGCTACGGACGGACAGCCCACGAGCAGTACTTC. The chain couples TRBV11-2 to TRBJ2-7, with D perhaps matching TRBD1 (6 bases). Trimming cost V 4 bases and J 5 bases, with 15 bases left between them. Germline values: CDR1 SGHAT, CDR2 FQNNGV. The CDR3 spans 14 residues.

V and J are TRBV7-2 and TRBJ1-4; D perhaps matches TRBD1 (6 bases). This CDR3 has 15 residues. V lost 1 base, J lost 12 bases, and 18 bases lay in between. The V gene's germline CDR1 is SGHTA and CDR2 FQGNSA. DNA for the CDR3: TGTGCCAGCAGCTTAGTCGTGGCAGGGGTTAGGGAACTGTTTTTT. Residues: CASSLVVAGVRELFF.

V usage is TRBV7-9 and J usage is TRBJ2-4; the match to TRBD2 covers 8 bases. This CDR3 comprises 15 residues. The trim removed 2 bases at V and 8 bases at J, leaving 8 bases unmatched. Germline V lookup: CDR1 SEHNR, CDR2 FQNEAQ (reference sequence). The CDR3 coding sequence is TGTGCCAGCAGCTTACTGGCGGGAGGTGGGGACATTCAGTACTTC. It is translated as CASSLLAGGGDIQYF.

The chain is built from TRBV21-1 and TRBJ2-7; the D call TRBD1 from the table was never checked on the DNA. TRBV21-1 is termed a pseudogene. The CDR3 runs 16 residues. This CDR3 reads CASSKQSPGLSYEQYF. The CDR3, as DNA: TGTGCCAGCAGCAAACAATCCCCAGGATTATCCTACGAGCAGTACTTC.

The chain recombines TRBV5-6 with TRBJ2-3; 7 bases are a match to TRBD2. CDR3 length: 16 amino acids. Germline loops: CDR1 SGHDT, CDR2 YYEEEE. Trimming removed 0 bases from V and 3 bases from J; junction bases left unmatched: 7. CDR3 DNA sequence: TGTGCCAGCAGCTTGGGAGTTGGCGGGAGTACAGATACGCAGTATTTT. It yields the protein CASSLGVGGSTDTQYF.

This clone was counted only a few times. The chain uses TRBV21-1 and TRBJ1-1; the table calls TRBD1, which could not be checked here. TRBV21-1 is flagged as a pseudogene. This CDR3 is built from 20 residues. CDR3 sequence (DNA): TGTGCCAGCAGCAATGGGTTGGAGGGCGGGTTGACAGGGGTGCAGACTGAAGCTTTCTTT. Translated, it gives CASSNGLEGGLTGVQTEAFF.

This chain uses TRBV23-1 with TRBJ2-1; 9 positions agree with TRBD1. TRBV23-1 is classed as an ORF, of uncertain function. The CDR3 length is 17 residues. Unmatched junction bases numbered 9, after V lost 0 bases and J lost 6 bases. The CDR3 DNA reads as TGCGCCAGCAGTCAATCTCCCCGGACAGGGGCCACCAATGAGCAGTTCTTC. It codes for CASSQSPRTGATNEQFF.

CDR3 nucleotide sequence: TGTGCCAGTAGTTTACGGACTAGCTCCTACGAGCAGTACTTC. This sequence encodes CASSLRTSSYEQYF. The chain employs TRBV19 and TRBJ2-7; 7 nucleotides agree with TRBD2. The CDR3 runs to 14 residues. Germline values: CDR1 LNHDA, CDR2 SQIVND (reference sequence). Germline trimming cut 5 bases from V and 0 bases from J; bases unmatched to any gene: 4.

This clone was counted only a few times. J is TRBJ1-1 and V is TRBV28; D remains ambiguous. Germline V CDR1 and CDR2: MDHEN, SYDVKM. Trimming pared 4 bases from V and 1 base from J, leaving 1 base between. This CDR3 has 11 amino acids. CDR3 nucleotide sequence: TGTGCCAGCAGTTGGAACACTGAAGCTTTCTTT. Translating gives CASSWNTEAFF.

This clone ranks as medium-sized. The chain is built from TRBV19 and TRBJ1-1; no clear D gene. Germline V gives CDR1 LNHDA, CDR2 SQIVND (reference sequence). CDR3 length: 16 amino acids. V lost 5 bases, J lost 0 bases, and 16 bases lay in between. DNA of the CDR3: TGTGCCAGTAGTCCCCCTGGCGGACGGCTGAACACTGAAGCTTTCTTT. It yields the protein CASSPPGGRLNTEAFF.

The CDR3 region is CASSLGTSNTEAFF. The DNA for the CDR3 is TGTGCCAGCAGCTTAGGGACTTCGAACACTGAAGCTTTCTTT. The rearrangement links TRBV7-2 to TRBJ1-1; D is uncertain. V gave up 1 base and J gave up 1 base, with 7 bases separating them. Germline V gives CDR1 SGHTA, CDR2 FQGNSA. CDR3 length: 14 amino acids.

This clone has just a few counts. The genes are TRBV2 and TRBJ1-5; a possible D gene is TRBD1 (5 bases). The length of the CDR3 is 14 residues. The germline V and J ends were trimmed by 6 bases and 2 bases, with 11 bases remaining between them. Germline loops: CDR1 SNHLY, CDR2 FYNNEI. The CDR3 protein is CASRDGTGNQPQHF. The CDR3 DNA follows: TGTGCCAGCAGGGATGGGACGGGCAATCAGCCCCAGCATTTT.

The rearrangement joins TRBV29-1 to TRBJ2-7; D is unclear. There are 13 residues in the CDR3. Germline CDR1 SQVTM, CDR2 ANQGSEA. Trimming took off 0 bases at V and 12 bases at J, with 18 bases between the two ends. The CDR3 spells CSVEDSVTDRRYF. The CDR3 DNA sequence: TGCAGCGTTGAAGACTCAGTTACGGACCGAAGGTACTTC.

The V call is TRBV5-8, the J call TRBJ2-6; D is unclear. Germline CDR1 and CDR2: SGHTS and YDEGEE. V lost 3 bases to trimming and J lost 2 bases, with 6 bases between them. This CDR3 region has 14 residues. In DNA form, the CDR3 reads TGTGCCAGCAGCTGGGCGACTGGGGCCAACGTCCTGACTTTC. The encoded protein is CASSWATGANVLTF. Based on the CDR3 plus reference TRBV5-8 and TRBJ2-6, the full variable domain is EAGVTQSPTHLIKTRGQQATLRCSPISGHTSVYWYQQALGLGLQFLLWYDEGEERNRGNFPPRFSGRQFPNYSSELNVNALELEDSALYLCASSWATGANVLTFGAGSRLTVL.